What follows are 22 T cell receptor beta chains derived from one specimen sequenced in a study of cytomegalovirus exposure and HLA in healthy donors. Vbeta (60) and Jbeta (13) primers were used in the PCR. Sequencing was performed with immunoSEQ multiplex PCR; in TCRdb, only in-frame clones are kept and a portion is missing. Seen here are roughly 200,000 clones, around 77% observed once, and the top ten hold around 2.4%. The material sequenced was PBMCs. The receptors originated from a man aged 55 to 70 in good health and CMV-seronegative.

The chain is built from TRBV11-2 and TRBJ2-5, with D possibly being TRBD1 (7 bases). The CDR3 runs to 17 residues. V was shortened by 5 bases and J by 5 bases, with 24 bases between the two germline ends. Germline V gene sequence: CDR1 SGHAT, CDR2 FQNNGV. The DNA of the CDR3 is TGTGCCAGCAGCCTGAGGACCCAGGGGGGCATTCCTGAGACCCAGTACTTC. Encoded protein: CASSLRTQGGIPETQYF.

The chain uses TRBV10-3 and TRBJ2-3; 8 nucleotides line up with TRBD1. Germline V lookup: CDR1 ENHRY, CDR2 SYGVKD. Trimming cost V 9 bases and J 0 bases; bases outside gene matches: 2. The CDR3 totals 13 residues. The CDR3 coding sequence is TGTGCCATTTGGACAGGGAGCACAGATACGCAGTATTTT. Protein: CAIWTGSTDTQYF.

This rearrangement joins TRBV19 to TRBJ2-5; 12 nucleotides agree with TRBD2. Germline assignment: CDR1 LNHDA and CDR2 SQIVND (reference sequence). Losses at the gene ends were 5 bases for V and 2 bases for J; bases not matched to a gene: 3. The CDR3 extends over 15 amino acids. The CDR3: CASSRLAGGQETQYF. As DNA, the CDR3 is TGTGCCAGTAGTCGGCTAGCGGGGGGGCAAGAGACCCAGTACTTC.

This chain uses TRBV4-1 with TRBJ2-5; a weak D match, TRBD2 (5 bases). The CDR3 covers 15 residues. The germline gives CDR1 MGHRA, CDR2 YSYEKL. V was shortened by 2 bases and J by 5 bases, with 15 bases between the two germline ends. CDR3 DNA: TGCGCCAGCAGCCAATTTACCGGGGTCGGGGAGACCCAGTACTTC. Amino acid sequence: CASSQFTGVGETQYF.

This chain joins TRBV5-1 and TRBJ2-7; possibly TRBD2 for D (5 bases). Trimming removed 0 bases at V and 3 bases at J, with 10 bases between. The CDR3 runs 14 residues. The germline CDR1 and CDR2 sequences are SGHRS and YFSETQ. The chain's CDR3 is CASSLDPSYYEQYF. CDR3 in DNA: TGCGCCAGCAGCTTGGATCCTAGCTACTACGAGCAGTACTTC.

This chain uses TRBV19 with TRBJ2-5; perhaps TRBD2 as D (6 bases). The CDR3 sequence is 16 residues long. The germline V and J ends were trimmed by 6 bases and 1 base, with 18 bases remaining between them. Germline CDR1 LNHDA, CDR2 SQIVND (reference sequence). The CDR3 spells CASSPQGGWGQETQYF. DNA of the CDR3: TGTGCCAGTAGCCCCCAGGGAGGATGGGGCCAAGAGACCCAGTACTTC.

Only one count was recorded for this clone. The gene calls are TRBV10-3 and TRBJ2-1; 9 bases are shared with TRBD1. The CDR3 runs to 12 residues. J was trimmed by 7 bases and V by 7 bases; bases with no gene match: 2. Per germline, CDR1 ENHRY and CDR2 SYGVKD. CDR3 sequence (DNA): TGTGCCATCAAGGGGACAGGGAATGAGCAGTTCTTC. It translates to CAIKGTGNEQFF.

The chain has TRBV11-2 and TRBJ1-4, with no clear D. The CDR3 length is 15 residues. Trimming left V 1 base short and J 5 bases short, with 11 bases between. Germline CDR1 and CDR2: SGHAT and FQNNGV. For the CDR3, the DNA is TGTGCCAGCAGCTTAGCCCAACAGCGGAATGAAAAACTGTTTTTT. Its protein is CASSLAQQRNEKLFF.

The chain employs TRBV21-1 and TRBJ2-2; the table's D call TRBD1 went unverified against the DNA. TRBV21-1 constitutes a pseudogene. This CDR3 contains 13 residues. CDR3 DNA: TGTGCCAGCAGCAACGCAGGAAACGGGGAGCTGTTTTTT. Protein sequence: CASSNAGNGELFF.

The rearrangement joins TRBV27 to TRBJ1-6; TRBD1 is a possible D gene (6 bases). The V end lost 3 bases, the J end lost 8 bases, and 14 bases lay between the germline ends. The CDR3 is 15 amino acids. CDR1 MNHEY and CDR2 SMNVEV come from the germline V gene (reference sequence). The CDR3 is CASSLRGAGDSPLHF. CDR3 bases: TGTGCCAGCAGTTTGCGGGGGGCGGGGGATTCACCCCTCCACTTT.

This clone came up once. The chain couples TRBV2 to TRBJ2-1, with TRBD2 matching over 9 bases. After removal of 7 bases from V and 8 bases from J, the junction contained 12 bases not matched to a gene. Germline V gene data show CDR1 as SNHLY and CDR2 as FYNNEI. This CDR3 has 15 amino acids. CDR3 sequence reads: CASTLDSGSTHEQFF. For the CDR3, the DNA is TGTGCCAGCACCCTGGATAGCGGGAGTACCCATGAGCAGTTCTTC.

The CDR3 protein is CAISGTGEVQPQHF. CDR3 coding DNA: TGTGCCATCAGTGGGACAGGGGAGGTTCAGCCCCAGCATTTT. The chain joins TRBV10-3 to TRBJ1-5, with 9 bases that match TRBD1. Germline values: CDR1 ENHRY, CDR2 SYGVKD. The trim removed 4 bases at V and 6 bases at J, leaving 4 bases unmatched. The CDR3 totals 14 residues.

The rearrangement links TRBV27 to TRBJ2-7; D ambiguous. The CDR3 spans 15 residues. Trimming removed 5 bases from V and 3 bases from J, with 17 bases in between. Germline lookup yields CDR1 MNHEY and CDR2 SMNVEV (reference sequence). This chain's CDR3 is CASSQAEINSYEQYF. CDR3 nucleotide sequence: TGTGCCAGCAGTCAGGCCGAAATCAACAGCTACGAGCAGTACTTC.

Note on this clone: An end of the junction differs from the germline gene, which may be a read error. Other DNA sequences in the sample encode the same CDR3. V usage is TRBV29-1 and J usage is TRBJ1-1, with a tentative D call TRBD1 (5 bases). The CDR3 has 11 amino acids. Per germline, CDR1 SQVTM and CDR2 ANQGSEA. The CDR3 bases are TGCAGCGGAGGGGAGGTGATTGAAGCCTTCTTT. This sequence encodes CSGGEVIEAFF.

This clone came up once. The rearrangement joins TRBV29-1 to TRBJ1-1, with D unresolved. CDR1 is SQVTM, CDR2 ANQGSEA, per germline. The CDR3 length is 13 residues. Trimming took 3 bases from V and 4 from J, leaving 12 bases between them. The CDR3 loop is CSVDRGSSTEAFF. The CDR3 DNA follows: TGCAGCGTTGATAGAGGGTCGTCCACTGAAGCTTTCTTT.

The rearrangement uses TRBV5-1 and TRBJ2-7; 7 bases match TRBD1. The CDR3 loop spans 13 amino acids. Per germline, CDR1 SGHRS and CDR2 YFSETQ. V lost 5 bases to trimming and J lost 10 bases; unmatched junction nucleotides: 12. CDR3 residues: CASRPGTVPEQYF. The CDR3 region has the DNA TGCGCCAGCAGGCCCGGGACAGTCCCCGAACAGTACTTC.

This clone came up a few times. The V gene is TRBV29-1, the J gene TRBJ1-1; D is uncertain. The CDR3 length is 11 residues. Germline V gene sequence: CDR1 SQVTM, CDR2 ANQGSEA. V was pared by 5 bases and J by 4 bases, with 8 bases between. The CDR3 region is CSVLRLTEAFF. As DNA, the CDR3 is TGCAGCGTTCTACGTCTCACTGAAGCTTTCTTT.

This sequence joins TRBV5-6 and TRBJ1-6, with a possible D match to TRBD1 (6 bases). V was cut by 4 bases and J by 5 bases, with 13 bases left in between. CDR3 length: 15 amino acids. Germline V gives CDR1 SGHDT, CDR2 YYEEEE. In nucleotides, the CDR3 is TGTGCCAGCAGCCTTCAGGGGACCGATAATTCACCCCTCCACTTT. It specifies CASSLQGTDNSPLHF.

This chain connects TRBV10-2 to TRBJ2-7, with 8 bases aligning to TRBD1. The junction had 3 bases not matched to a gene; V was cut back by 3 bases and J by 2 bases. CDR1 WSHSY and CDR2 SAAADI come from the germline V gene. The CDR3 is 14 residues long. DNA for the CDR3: TGCGCCAGCAGTGATACAGGGGGGACCTACGAGCAGTACTTC. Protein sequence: CASSDTGGTYEQYF.

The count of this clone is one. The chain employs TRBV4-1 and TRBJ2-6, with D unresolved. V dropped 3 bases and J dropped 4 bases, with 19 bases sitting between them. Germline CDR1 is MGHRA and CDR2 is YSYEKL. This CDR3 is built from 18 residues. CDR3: CASSHASRPASGANVLTF. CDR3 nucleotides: TGCGCCAGCAGCCACGCGTCACGTCCCGCGTCGGGGGCCAACGTCCTGACTTTC.

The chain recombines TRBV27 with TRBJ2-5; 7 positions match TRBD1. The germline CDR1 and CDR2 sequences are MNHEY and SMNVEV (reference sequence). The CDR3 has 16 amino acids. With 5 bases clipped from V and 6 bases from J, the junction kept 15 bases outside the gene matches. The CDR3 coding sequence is TGTGCCAGCAGTAGGGACAGCTCTCTCCCCCGACAGACCCAGTACTTC. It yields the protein CASSRDSSLPRQTQYF.

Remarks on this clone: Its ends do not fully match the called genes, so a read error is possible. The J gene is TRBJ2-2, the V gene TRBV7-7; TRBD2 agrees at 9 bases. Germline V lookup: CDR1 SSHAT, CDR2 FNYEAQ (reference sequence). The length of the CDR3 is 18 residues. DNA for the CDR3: TGTGCTAGCAGCTTAGGAGGCCTAGCGGGATTCGACACCGGGGAGCTGTTTTTT. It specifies CASSLGGLAGFDTGELFF.